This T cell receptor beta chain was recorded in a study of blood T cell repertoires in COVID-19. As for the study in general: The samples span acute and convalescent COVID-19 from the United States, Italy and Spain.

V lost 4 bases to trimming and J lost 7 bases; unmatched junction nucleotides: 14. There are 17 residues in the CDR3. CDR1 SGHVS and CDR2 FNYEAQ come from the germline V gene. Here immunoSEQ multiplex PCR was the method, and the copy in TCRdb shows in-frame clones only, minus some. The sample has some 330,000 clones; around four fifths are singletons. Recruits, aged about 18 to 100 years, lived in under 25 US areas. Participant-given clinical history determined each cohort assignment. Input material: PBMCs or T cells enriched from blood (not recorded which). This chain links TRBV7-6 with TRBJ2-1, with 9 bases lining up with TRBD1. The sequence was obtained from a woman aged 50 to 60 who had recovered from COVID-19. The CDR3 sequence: CASSSWTGTGSWNEQFF. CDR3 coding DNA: TGTGCCAGCAGCTCCTGGACCGGGACAGGGTCTTGGAATGAGCAGTTCTTC.